These 3 T cell receptor beta chains were all obtained from the same sample, sequenced in a study of post-analysis software for immune sequencing data. No antigen has been identified for these receptors. Unique molecular identifiers were carried by the TCR beta cDNA libraries. MiXCR was run by TCRdb on the PCR reads, yielding one entry per CDR3 protein. The sample carries about 620,000 distinct CDR3 sequences, about 40% recorded once. Study-wide results and caveats: Comparison of patients with controls showed five or six TRBV segments more frequent in patients, TRBV5-6, TRBV5-1 and TRBV20-1 among them.

Sequencing was performed on blood. These receptors originate from a girl aged 10-17 years with multiple sclerosis.

This clonotype was detected many times. J is TRBJ2-1 and V is TRBV29-1; D gene unclear. The CDR3 sequence is 16 residues long. V lost 2 bases, J lost 3 bases, and 17 bases lay in between. Germline assignment: CDR1 SQVTM and CDR2 ANQGSEA. CDR3 sequence reads: CSVELASQAFYNEQFF. CDR3 coding DNA: TGCAGCGTTGAACTGGCTTCCCAGGCGTTCTACAATGAGCAGTTCTTC.

The chain combines TRBV27 with TRBJ2-1; 14 positions match TRBD2. This CDR3 is built from 19 residues. Unmatched junction bases numbered 9, after V lost 5 bases and J lost 0 bases. The germline gives CDR1 MNHEY, CDR2 SMNVEV (reference sequence). The CDR3 spells CASSPRTSGGTFSYNEQFF. CDR3 in DNA: TGTGCCAGCAGTCCGCGGACTAGCGGGGGGACCTTCTCCTACAATGAGCAGTTCTTC.

In this sample, this clonotype turned up a few times. J is TRBJ2-6 and V is TRBV12-3 or TRBV12-4; possible D gene TRBD1, 5 bases. V was trimmed by 3 bases and J by 2 bases, leaving 14 bases between them. The CDR3 covers 17 residues. In DNA, the CDR3 is TGTGCCAGCAGTTTCACGTTCAGGGTCGCTGGGGCCAACGTCCTGACTTTC. It is translated as CASSFTFRVAGANVLTF.